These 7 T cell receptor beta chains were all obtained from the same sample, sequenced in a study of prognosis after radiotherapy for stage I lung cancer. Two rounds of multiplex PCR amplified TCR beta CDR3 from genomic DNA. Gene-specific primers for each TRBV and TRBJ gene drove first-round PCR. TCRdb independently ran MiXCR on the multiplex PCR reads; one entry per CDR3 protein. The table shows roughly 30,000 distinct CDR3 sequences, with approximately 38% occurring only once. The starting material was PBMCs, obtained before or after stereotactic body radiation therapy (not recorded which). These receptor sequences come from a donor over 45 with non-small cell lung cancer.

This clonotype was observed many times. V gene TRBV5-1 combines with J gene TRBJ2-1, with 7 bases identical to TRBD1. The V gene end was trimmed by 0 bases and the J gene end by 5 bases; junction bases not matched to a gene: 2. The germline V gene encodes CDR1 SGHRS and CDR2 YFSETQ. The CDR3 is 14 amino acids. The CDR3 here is CASSLVGQDNEQFF. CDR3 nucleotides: TGCGCCAGCAGCTTGGTCGGACAGGACAATGAGCAGTTCTTC.

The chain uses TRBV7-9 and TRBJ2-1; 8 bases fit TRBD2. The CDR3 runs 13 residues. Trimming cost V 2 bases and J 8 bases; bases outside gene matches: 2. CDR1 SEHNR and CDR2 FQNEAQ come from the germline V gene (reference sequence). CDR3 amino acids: CASSLRAGDEQFF. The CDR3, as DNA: TGTGCCAGCAGCTTAAGAGCGGGGGATGAGCAGTTCTTC. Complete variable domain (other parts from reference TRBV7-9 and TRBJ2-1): DTGVSQNPRHKITKRGQNVTFRCDPISEHNRLYWYRQTLGQGPEFLTYFQNEAQLEKSRLLSDRFSAERPKGSFSTLEIQRTEQGDSAMYLCASSLRAGDEQFFGPGTRLTVL.

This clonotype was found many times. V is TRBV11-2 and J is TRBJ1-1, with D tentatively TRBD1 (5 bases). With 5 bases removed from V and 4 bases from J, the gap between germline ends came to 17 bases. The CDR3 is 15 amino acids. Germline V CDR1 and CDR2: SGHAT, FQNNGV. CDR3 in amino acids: CASSEKTGFITEAFF. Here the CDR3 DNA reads TGTGCCAGCAGCGAGAAAACAGGATTTATCACTGAAGCTTTCTTT.

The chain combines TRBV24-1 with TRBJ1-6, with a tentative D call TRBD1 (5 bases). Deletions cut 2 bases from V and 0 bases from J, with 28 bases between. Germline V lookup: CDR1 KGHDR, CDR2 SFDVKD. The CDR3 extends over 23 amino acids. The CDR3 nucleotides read TGTGCCACCAGTGATTCCTCTATTCCGGGACGGGGTTTGGGGAGCTCCTATAATTCACCCCTCCACTTT. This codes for CATSDSSIPGRGLGSSYNSPLHF.

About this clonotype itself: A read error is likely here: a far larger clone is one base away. CDR3 amino acids: CASSRYSGVFGKDTQYF. The CDR3 DNA sequence: TGTGCCAGCAGCCGCTACTCGGGAGTGTTTGGTAAAGATACGCAGTATTTT. The chain carries TRBV6-4 and TRBJ2-3; TRBD2 might be the D (6 bases). V was cut by 6 bases and J by 5 bases, with 24 bases left in between. The V gene's germline CDR1 is MRHNA and CDR2 SNTAGT. This CDR3 is 17 amino acids long.

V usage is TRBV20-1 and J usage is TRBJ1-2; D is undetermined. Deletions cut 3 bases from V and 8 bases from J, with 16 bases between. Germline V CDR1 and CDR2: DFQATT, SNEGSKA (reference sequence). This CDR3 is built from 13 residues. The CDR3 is CSASTGTAGGYTF. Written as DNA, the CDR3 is TGCAGTGCTAGCACGGGAACAGCAGGCGGCTACACCTTC.

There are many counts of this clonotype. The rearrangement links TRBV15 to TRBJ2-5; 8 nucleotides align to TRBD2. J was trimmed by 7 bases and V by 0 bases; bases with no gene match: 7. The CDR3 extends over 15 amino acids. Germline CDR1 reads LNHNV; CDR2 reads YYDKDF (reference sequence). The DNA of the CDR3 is TGTGCCACCAGCAGAGATCACGGGGGGGACGGGACCCAGTACTTC. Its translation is CATSRDHGGDGTQYF.